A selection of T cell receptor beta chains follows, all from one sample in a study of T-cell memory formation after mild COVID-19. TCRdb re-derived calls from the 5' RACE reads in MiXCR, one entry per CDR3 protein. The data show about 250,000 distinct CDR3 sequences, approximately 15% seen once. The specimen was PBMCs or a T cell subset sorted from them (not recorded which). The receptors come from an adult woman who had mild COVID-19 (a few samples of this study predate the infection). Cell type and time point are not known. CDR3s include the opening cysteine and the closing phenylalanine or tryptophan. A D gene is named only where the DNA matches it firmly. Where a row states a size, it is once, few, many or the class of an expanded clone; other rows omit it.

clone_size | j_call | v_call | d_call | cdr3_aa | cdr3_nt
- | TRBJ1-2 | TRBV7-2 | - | CASSQPNYGYTF | TGTGCCAGCAGCCAGCCTAACTATGGCTACACCTTC
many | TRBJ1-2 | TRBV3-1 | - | CASSRTAHAGSYGYTF | TGTGCCAGCAGCCGGACAGCCCATGCGGGATCCTATGGCTACACCTTC
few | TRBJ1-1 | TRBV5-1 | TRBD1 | CASSSPDRGDTEAFF | TGCGCCAGCAGCTCGCCTGACAGGGGAGACACTGAAGCTTTCTTT
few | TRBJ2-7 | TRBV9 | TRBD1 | CASSVGQEISYEQYF | TGTGCCAGCAGCGTCGGACAGGAGATTTCCTACGAGCAGTACTTC
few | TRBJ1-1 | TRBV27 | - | CASSYGRMNTEAFF | TGTGCCAGCAGTTATGGACGCATGAACACTGAAGCTTTCTTT
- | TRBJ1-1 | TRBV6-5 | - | CASSSSGGAGSTEAFF | TGTGCCAGCAGTTCCTCGGGGGGCGCAGGGAGCACTGAAGCTTTCTTT
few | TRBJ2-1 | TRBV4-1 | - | CASSHAKDLLLLWKQFF | TGCGCCAGCAGCCATGCCAAGGACCTTCTCCTTTTGTGGAAGCAGTTCTTC
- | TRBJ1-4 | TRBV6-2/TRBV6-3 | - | CASRGSVERGEKLFF | TGTGCCAGCAGAGGATCGGTAGAGCGAGGGGAAAAACTGTTTTTT
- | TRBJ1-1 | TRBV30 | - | CAWSVLSPNTEAFF | TGTGCCTGGAGTGTACTCTCGCCGAACACTGAAGCTTTCTTT
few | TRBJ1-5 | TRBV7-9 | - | CASSWGGTQPQHF | TGTGCCAGCAGCTGGGGGGGGACCCAGCCCCAGCATTTT
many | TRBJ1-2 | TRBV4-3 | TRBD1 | CASSLGAGGASYGYTF | TGCGCCAGCAGCCTGGGTGCAGGGGGCGCAAGTTATGGCTACACCTTC
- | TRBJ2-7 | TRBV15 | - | CATSRELGPYEQYF | TGTGCCACCAGCAGAGAGTTGGGTCCGTACGAGCAGTACTTC
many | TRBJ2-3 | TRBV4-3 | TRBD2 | CASSPKAGTSEDTQYF | TGCGCCAGCAGCCCGAAGGCCGGGACTAGCGAGGATACGCAGTATTTT
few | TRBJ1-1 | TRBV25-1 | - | CASSESRFTEAFF | TGTGCCAGCAGTGAATCCCGGTTCACTGAAGCTTTCTTT
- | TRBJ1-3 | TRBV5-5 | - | CASSVPLTGNTIYF | TGTGCCAGCAGTGTCCCCCTCACCGGTAACACCATATATTTT
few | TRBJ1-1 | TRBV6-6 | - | CASSYSGVGNTEAFF | TGTGCCAGCAGTTACAGTGGGGTTGGGAACACTGAAGCTTTCTTT
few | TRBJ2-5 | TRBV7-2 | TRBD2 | CASSPRTSGISQETQYF | TGTGCCAGCAGCCCGCGGACTAGCGGGATAAGCCAAGAGACCCAGTACTTC
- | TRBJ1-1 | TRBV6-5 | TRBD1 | CASSYSAGGLAFGTEAFF | TGTGCCAGCAGTTACTCAGCAGGGGGTCTGGCGTTTGGCACTGAAGCTTTCTTT
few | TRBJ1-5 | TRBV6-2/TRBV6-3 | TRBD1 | CASSTGVGNQPQHF | TGTGCCAGCAGCACAGGGGTGGGCAATCAGCCCCAGCATTTT
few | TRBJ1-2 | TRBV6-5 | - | CASSYSETDGYTF | TGTGCCAGCAGTTACTCGGAGACAGATGGCTACACCTTC
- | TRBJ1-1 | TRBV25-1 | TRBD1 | CASSVAGGVGNTEAFF | TGTGCCAGCAGTGTCGCAGGGGGCGTGGGGAACACTGAAGCTTTCTTT